This T cell receptor beta chain was retrieved from a study of OX40 agonist ivuxolimab in advanced cancers. Looked up from germline, CDR1 is MNHNS and CDR2 is SASEGT. The CDR3 extends over 14 amino acids. The V segment lost 1 base and the J segment 9 bases; nucleotides outside the gene matches: 5. The table came from immunoSEQ multiplex PCR; TCRdb's copy has only in-frame clones and leaves some out. This sample has approximately 23,000 clones, with approximately 86% found just once. The sequence was collected from an adult with an advanced solid tumor such as melanoma, head and neck, liver or kidney cancer. V usage is TRBV6-1 and J usage is TRBJ2-7, with 11 bases identical to TRBD1. The source was CD4+ or CD8+ T cells sorted from blood, collected in a trial of the OX40 agonist ivuxolimab. CDR3 loop: CASSEGTGGYAQYF. The CDR3 bases are TGTGCCAGCAGTGAAGGGACAGGGGGCTATGCGCAGTACTTC.